This T cell receptor beta chain was retrieved from a study of OX40 agonist ivuxolimab in advanced cancers. The method was immunoSEQ multiplex PCR; TCRdb's version includes in-frame clones alone and lacks a portion of them. The sample contains about 65,000 clones, over 75% of which appear only once. Concerning this clone itself: Its antigen is unidentified.

General study points: In general, CD8+ T cells held more expanded clones than CD4+ did, on average.

The germline gives CDR1 SGHTA, CDR2 FQGNSA. V dropped 4 bases and J dropped 2 bases, with 10 bases sitting between them. This CDR3 spans 14 amino acids. The chain carries TRBV7-2 and TRBJ2-3; D is uncertain. The specimen comprised CD4+ or CD8+ T cells sorted from blood, sampled in a trial of the OX40 agonist ivuxolimab. The clonotype originates from an adult with an advanced solid tumor such as melanoma, head and neck, liver or kidney cancer. DNA for the CDR3: TGTGCCAGCAGCTCAATGGGGAACACAGATACGCAGTATTTT. This codes for CASSSMGNTDTQYF.